Presented here are 5 T cell receptor beta chains from one specimen sequenced in a study of T cells in Graves' hyperthyroidism and ophthalmopathy. Regions amplified from RNA transcripts were the TCR beta CDR3 regions. The TCR CDR3 was amplified in a first-round RT-PCR using the HTBI primer set. TCRdb itself ran the multiplex PCR reads through MiXCR, one entry per CDR3 protein. The data show under 550,000 distinct CDR3 sequences, 20% seen once. The specimen was blood. Receptors were obtained from a man aged 35 to 55 with Graves' ophthalmopathy.

The chain has TRBV19 and TRBJ1-2; D may be TRBD1 (5 bases). V shed 5 bases and J shed 3 bases, with 19 bases lying between them. CDR1 is LNHDA, CDR2 SQIVND, per germline (reference sequence). CDR3 length equals 16 residues. In nucleotides, the CDR3 is TGTGCCAGTAGTCCCCGCACGGCAGGGTCTCACTATGGCTACACCTTC. It translates to CASSPRTAGSHYGYTF.

The rearrangement links TRBV14 to TRBJ2-1; a weak D match, TRBD2 (6 bases). Germline CDR1 and CDR2: SGHDN and FVKESK. Trimming took off 3 bases at V and 4 bases at J, with 13 bases between the two ends. The CDR3 spans 15 residues. The CDR3 is CASSHLRGTYNEQFF. CDR3 nucleotides: TGTGCCAGCAGCCACCTCCGGGGGACTTACAATGAGCAGTTCTTC. The variable domain in full, with the rest retrieved from reference TRBV14 and TRBJ2-1, is EAGVTQFPSHSVIEKGQTVTLRCDPISGHDNLYWYRRVMGKEIKFLLHFVKESKQDESGMPNNRFLAERTGGTYSTLKVQPAELEDSGVYFCASSHLRGTYNEQFFGPGTRLTVL.

This clonotype was detected many times. A junction end diverges from the germline sequence, so it may reflect a read error. This rearrangement joins TRBV5-1 to TRBJ2-1, with 10 positions matching TRBD2. Germline values: CDR1 SGHRS, CDR2 YFSETQ. The CDR3 consists of 14 residues. CDR3 in DNA: TGTGCCAGCAGTTTATCTAGCGGGGGTAATGAGCAGTTCTTC. Encoded protein: CASSLSSGGNEQFF.

V gene TRBV24-1 combines with J gene TRBJ2-3; D is unresolved. The CDR3 covers 16 residues. V shed 2 bases and J shed 2 bases, with 13 bases lying between them. Germline CDR1 KGHDR, CDR2 SFDVKD. The CDR3 sequence is CATSDSDGSYTDTQYF. The CDR3 DNA follows: TGTGCCACCAGTGATTCGGACGGTTCCTACACAGATACGCAGTATTTT.

V gene TRBV27 combines with J gene TRBJ2-3; D ambiguous. This CDR3 has 14 amino acids. In germline, CDR1 is MNHEY, CDR2 SMNVEV (reference sequence). Between the trimmed V and J ends, which lost 6 bases and 4 bases, there was a span of 14 bases. The CDR3 bases are TGTGCCAGCAGCCCCCGGAAAGTTGCAGATACGCAGTATTTT. This encodes CASSPRKVADTQYF.